This entry lists 5 T cell receptor beta chains sequenced from one sample in a study of long-term antiretroviral therapy in people with HIV. Investigators performed immunoSEQ version v3.0 at survey level. The protocol was immunoSEQ multiplex PCR, while the TCRdb copy is restricted to in-frame clones and leaves out a portion. Of some 18,000 clones in the sample, 65% to 85% were seen once. Here the sequenced sample was unsorted PBMCs, taken 0.1 years before starting antiretroviral therapy. These receptors all stem from a young man with HIV.

The V and J genes are TRBV11-2 and TRBJ2-7, with D perhaps matching TRBD2 (5 bases). V lost 1 base, J lost 2 bases, and 18 bases lay in between. The germline V gene encodes CDR1 SGHAT and CDR2 FQNNGV. The CDR3 runs to 17 residues. CDR3 coding DNA: TGTGCCAGCAGCTTAGGGTTAGCGCTCACCTTAACCTACGAGCAGTACTTC. Translated: CASSLGLALTLTYEQYF.

This chain joins TRBV28 and TRBJ2-4; D possibly corresponds to TRBD1 (5 bases). Deletions cut 3 bases from V and 4 bases from J, with 13 bases between. This CDR3 is built from 15 residues. Germline CDR1 and CDR2: MDHEN and SYDVKM. The CDR3: CASSLPSRVKNIQYF. The CDR3 DNA reads as TGTGCCAGCAGTTTGCCCAGCAGGGTGAAAAACATTCAGTACTTC. Using reference TRBV28 and TRBJ2-4 for the parts outside the CDR3, the full variable domain is DVKVTQSSRYLVKRTGEKVFLECVQDMDHENMFWYRQDPGLGLRLIYFSYDVKMKEKGDIPEGYSVSREKKERFSLILESASTNQTSMYLCASSLPSRVKNIQYFGAGTRLSVL.

The J gene is TRBJ2-7, the V gene TRBV6-6, with 8 bases aligning to TRBD1. Losses at the gene ends were 5 bases for V and 6 bases for J; bases not matched to a gene: 3. The CDR3 covers 12 residues. The V gene's germline CDR1 is MNHNY and CDR2 SVGAGI (reference sequence). In DNA, the CDR3 is TGTGCCAGCAGTCTCAGGGGGCTCGAGCAGTACTTC. It yields the protein CASSLRGLEQYF.

The chain uses TRBV6-5 and TRBJ1-1; D is uncertain. This CDR3 contains 14 residues. The germline V and J ends were trimmed by 5 bases and 4 bases, with 14 bases remaining between them. Germline V gene lookup returns CDR1 MNHEY and CDR2 SVGAGI. The CDR3 nucleotides are TGTGCCAGCAGTCCCCAATGGCGGGGCACTGAAGCTTTCTTT. As protein: CASSPQWRGTEAFF.

The rearrangement joins TRBV12-2 to TRBJ1-6. TRBV12-2 is a documented pseudogene. This CDR3 has 17 residues. The CDR3 here is CASRLRYQRGRNSPLHF. The CDR3 region has the DNA TGTGCAAGTCGCTTAAGGTATCAGCGGGGGCGTAATTCACCCCTCCACTTT.